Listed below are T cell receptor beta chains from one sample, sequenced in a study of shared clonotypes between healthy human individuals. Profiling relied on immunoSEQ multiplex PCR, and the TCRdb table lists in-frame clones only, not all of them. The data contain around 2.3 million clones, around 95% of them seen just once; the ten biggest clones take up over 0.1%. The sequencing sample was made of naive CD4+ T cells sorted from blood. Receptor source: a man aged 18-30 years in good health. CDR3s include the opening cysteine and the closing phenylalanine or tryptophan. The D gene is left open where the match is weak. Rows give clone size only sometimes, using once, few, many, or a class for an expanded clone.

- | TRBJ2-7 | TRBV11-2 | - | CASSLNRDYEQYF | TGTGCCAGCAGCCTAAACCGGGACTACGAGCAGTACTTC
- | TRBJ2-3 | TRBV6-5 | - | CASGLAVGTDTQYF | TGTGCCAGCGGGCTAGCTGTGGGCACAGATACGCAGTATTTT
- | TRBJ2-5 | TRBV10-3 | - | CAIRDGPQETQYF | TGTGCCATCAGGGACGGACCGCAAGAGACCCAGTACTTC
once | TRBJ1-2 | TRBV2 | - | CASSELAGVYAF | TGTGCCAGCAGTGAATTAGCAGGGGTCTACGCCTTC
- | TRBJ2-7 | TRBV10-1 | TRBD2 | CASSELAGAPYEQYF | TGCGCCAGCAGTGAGCTAGCGGGAGCCCCCTACGAGCAGTACTTC
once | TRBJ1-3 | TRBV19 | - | CASSIVDNSGNTIYF | TGTGCCAGTAGTATAGTCGACAACTCTGGAAACACCATATATTTT
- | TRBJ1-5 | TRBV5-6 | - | CASSSGGAGGQPQHF | TGTGCCAGCAGCTCTGGGGGTGCAGGAGGGCAGCCCCAGCATTTT
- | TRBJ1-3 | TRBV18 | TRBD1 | CASSRTGNSGNTIYF | TGTGCCAGCTCGAGGACAGGGAACTCTGGAAACACCATATATTTT
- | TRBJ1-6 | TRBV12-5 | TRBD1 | CASGPDRGPNSPLHF | TGTGCTAGTGGTCCGGACAGGGGTCCGAATTCACCCCTCCACTTT
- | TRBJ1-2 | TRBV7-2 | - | CASSLRPRDYGYTF | TGTGCCAGCAGCTTAAGGCCCAGGGACTATGGCTACACCTTC
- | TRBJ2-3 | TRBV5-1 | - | CASSLAPLANTDTQYF | TGCGCCAGCAGCTTGGCCCCGCTAGCTAACACAGATACGCAGTATTTT
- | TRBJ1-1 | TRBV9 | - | CASSLFSAGTMNTEAFF | TGTGCCAGCAGCCTCTTCTCTGCAGGGACTATGAACACTGAAGCTTTCTTT
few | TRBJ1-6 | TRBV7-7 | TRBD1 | CASSSGQGKPLHF | TGTGCTAGCAGCTCGGGACAGGGTAAACCCCTCCACTTT
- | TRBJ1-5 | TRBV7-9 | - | CASSRAGYQPQHF | TGTGCCAGCAGCCGTGCAGGCTATCAGCCCCAGCATTTT
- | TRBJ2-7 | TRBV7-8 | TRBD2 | CASSASGAADTYEQYF | TGTGCCAGCAGCGCCAGCGGGGCGGCCGACACCTACGAGCAGTACTTC
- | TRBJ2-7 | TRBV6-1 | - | CASSAGEGPYEQYF | TGTGCCAGCAGTGCGGGTGAGGGCCCCTACGAGCAGTACTTC
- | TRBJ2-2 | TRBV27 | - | CASGRMKKVSGRGNTGELFF | TGTGCCAGCGGTCGCATGAAGAAGGTTTCGGGCAGGGGGAACACCGGGGAGCTGTTTTTT
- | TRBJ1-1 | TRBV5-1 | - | CASSLDFMNTEAFF | TGCGCCAGCAGCTTGGATTTCATGAACACTGAAGCTTTCTTT
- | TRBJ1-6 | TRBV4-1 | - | CASSQEQVPRDLNNSPLHF | TGCGCCAGCAGCCAAGAACAGGTTCCAAGGGACCTCAATAATTCACCCCTCCACTTT
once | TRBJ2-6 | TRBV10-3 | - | CAITSQGLRGANVLTF | TGTGCCATCACCAGTCAGGGGTTGAGGGGGGCCAACGTCCTGACTTTC